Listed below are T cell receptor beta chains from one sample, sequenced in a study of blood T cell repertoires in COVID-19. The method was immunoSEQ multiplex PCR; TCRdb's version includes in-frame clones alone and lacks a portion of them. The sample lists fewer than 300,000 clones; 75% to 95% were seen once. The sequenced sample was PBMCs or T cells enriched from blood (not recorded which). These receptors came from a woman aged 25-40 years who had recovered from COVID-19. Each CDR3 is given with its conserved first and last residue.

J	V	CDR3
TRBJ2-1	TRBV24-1	CATSDLRGPAFF
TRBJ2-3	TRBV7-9	CASSHGTSGTGDTQYF
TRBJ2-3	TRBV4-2	CASSQDGLASTDTQYF
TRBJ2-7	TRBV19	CASSPGTGGSYEQYF
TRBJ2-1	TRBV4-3	CASSQGGGTYNEQFF
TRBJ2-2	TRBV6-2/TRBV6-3	CASSYSRVWELFF
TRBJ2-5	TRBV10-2	CASSALVRTQETQYF
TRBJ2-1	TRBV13	CASSSRTAHNEQFF
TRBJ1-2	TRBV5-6	CASSFVDRDYGYTF
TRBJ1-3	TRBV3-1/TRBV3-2	CASSQEVVRVSGNTIYF
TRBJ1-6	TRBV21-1	CASSPLGGRINSPLHF
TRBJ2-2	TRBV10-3	CAISESGYRELFF
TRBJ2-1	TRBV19	CASSLRGGEQFF
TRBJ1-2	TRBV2	CASRLQGGNYGYTF
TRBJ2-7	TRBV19	CASSPRTGTTGYEQYF
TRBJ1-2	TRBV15	CATSTGQDLWGYTF
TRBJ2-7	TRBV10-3	CAISDQRDSYEQYF
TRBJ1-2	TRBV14	CASSPRTRDGYTF
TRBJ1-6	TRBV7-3	CASSLGGTGAPLHF
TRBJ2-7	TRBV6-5	CASRPGLQAYEQYF
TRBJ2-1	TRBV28	CASSLESLAGDEQFF
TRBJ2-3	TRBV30	CAWSPTYGQVGTDTQYF
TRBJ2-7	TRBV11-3	CASSAGTGGTYEQYF
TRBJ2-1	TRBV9	CASSQTSGSYNEQFF
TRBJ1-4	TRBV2	CASSPGIAKGEKLFF
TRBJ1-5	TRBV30	CASRTGGDQPQHF
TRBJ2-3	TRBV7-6	CASSPWVGEGEYF
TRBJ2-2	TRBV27	CASSLRSPTSGRVNTGELFF
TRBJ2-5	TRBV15	CATRRAAGASETQYF
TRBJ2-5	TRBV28	CASRPRAAAGLETQYF
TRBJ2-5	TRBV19	CASRKTSGRIETQYF
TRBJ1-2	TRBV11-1	CASSHRTPESYGYTF
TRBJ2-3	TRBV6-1	CASSEEAGGSTDTQYF
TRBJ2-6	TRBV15	CATSRVASGRFAGANVLTF
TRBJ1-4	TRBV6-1	CASSEGSGGYEKLFF
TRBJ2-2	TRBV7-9	CASELAGAGELFF
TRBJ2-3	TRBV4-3	CASSQDASGSTDTQYF
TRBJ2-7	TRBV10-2	CASKQGAYEQYF
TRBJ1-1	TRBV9	CASSVGVEAFF
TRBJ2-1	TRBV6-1	CASSATGGSVHNEQFF
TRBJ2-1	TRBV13	CASSRQRLAGGPGEQFF
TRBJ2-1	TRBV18	CASSPPPGLAGGHYNEQFF
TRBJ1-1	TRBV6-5	CASSYSVTYTEAFF
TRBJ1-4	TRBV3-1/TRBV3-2	CASRYRANEKLFF
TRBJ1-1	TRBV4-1	CASSQLSGTGVTEAFF
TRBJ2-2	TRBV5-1	CASSLRVGVQTGELFF
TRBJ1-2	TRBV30	CAWSLIGEFNYGYTF
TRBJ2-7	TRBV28	CASSSGQLYEQYF
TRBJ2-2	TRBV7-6	CASSLFIGQGSGELFF
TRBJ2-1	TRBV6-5	CASEQGYSSYNEQFF
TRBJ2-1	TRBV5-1	CASSLVAGGHNEQFF
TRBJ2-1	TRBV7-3	CASSPDRYTYNEQFF
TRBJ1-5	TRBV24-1	CATSDGGEQPQHF
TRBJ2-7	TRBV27	CASSFGRGYEQYF
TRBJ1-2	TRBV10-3	CAISGQGDYGYTF